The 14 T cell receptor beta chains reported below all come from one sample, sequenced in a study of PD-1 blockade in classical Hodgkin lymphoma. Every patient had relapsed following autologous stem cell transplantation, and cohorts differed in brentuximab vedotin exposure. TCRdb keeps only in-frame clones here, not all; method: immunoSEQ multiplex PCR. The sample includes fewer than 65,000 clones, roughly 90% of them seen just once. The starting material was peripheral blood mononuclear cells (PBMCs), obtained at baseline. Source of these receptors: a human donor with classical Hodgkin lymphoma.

The CDR3 loop is CSVVRGPYEQYF. CDR3 nucleotides: TGCAGCGTTGTAAGGGGGCCCTACGAGCAGTACTTC. The chain carries TRBV29-1 and TRBJ2-7; 7 bases are shared with TRBD1. CDR1 is SQVTM, CDR2 ANQGSEA, per germline. V dropped 4 bases and J dropped 2; count of bases not matched to a gene: 2. The CDR3 contains 12 residues.

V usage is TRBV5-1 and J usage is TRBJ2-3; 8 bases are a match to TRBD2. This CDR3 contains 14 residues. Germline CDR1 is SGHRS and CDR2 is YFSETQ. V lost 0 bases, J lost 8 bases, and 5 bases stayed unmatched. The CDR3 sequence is CASSLDAGGGTQYF. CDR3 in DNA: TGCGCCAGCAGCTTGGACGCGGGAGGAGGTACGCAGTATTTT.

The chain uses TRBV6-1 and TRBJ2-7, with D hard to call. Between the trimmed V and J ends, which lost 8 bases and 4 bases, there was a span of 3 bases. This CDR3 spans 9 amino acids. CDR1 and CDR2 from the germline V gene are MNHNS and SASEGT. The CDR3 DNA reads TGTGCCAGCCTATACGAGCAGTACTTC. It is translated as CASLYEQYF.

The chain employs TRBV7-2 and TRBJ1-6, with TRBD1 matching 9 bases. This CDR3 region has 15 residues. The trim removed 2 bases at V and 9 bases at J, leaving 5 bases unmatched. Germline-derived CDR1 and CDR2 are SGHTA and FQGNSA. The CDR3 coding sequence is TGTGCCAGCAGCTTACCCGGGACAGGGTTTTCACCCCTCCACTTT. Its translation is CASSLPGTGFSPLHF.

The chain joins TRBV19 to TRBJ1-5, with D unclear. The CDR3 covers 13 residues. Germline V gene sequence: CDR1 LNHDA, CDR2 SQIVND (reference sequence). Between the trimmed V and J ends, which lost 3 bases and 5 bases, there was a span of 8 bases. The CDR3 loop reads CASSMMAHQPQHF. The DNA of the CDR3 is TGTGCCAGTAGTATGATGGCTCATCAGCCCCAGCATTTT.

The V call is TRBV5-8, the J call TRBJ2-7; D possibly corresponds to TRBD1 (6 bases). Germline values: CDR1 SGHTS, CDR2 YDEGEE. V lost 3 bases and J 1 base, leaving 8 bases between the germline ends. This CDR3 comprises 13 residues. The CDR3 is CASSSGTSYEQYF. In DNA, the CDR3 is TGTGCCAGCAGCTCCGGGACATCCTACGAGCAGTACTTC. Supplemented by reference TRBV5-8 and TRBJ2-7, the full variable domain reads EAGVTQSPTHLIKTRGQQATLRCSPISGHTSVYWYQQALGLGLQFLLWYDEGEERNRGNFPPRFSGRQFPNYSSELNVNALELEDSALYLCASSSGTSYEQYFGPGTRLTVT.

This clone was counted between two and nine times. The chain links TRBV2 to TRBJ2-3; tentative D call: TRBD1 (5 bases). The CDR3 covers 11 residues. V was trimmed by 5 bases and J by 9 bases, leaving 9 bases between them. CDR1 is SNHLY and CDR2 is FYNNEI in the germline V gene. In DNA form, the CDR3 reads TGTGCCAGCAGTATAGCAGGGACGCAGTATTTT. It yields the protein CASSIAGTQYF.

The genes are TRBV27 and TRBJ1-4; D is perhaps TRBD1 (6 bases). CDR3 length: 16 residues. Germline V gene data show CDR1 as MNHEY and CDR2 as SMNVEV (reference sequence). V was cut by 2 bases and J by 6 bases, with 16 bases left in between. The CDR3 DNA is TGTGCCAGCAGTTTAGGGGGGGACATGGCGTATGAAAAACTGTTTTTT. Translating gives CASSLGGDMAYEKLFF.

CDR3 nucleotide sequence: TGTGCCACCAAAGGGATGGGAGGGGGCCCAGAGACCCAGTACTTC. Amino acids: CATKGMGGGPETQYF. The chain couples TRBV15 to TRBJ2-5; D might be TRBD1 or TRBD2, each matching 7 bases. Trimming took off 7 bases at V and 4 bases at J, with 19 bases between the two ends. CDR1 is LNHNV and CDR2 is YYDKDF in the germline V gene (reference sequence). This CDR3 region has 15 residues. The full variable domain, rest sourced from reference TRBV15 and TRBJ2-5, is DAMVIQNPRYQVTQFGKPVTLSCSQTLNHNVMYWYQQKSSQAPKLLFHYYDKDFNNEADTPDNFQSRRPNTSFCFLDIRSPGLGDTAMYLCATKGMGGGPETQYFGPGTRLLVL.

As DNA, the CDR3 is TGTGCCAGCAGCTTAGACCGGGGACGGCGGGAGCAGTACTTC. Its protein product is CASSLDRGRREQYF. V and J are TRBV13 and TRBJ2-7; possibly TRBD1 or TRBD2 for D (5 bases each). This CDR3 spans 14 amino acids. V gave up 1 base and J gave up 7 bases, with 14 bases separating them. Germline loops: CDR1 PRHDT, CDR2 FYEKMQ (reference sequence). Looking up the rest from reference TRBV13 and TRBJ2-7 gives the full variable domain: AAGVIQSPRHLIKEKRETATLKCYPIPRHDTVYWYQQGPGQDPQFLISFYEKMQSDKGSIPDRFSAQQFSDYHSELNMSSLELGDSALYFCASSLDRGRREQYFGPGTRLTVT.

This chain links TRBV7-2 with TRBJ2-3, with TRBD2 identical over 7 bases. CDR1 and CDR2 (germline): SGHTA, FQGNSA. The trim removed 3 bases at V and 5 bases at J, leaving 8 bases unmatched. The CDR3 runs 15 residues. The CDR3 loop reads CASSFTGGIGDTQYF. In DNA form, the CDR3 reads TGTGCCAGCAGCTTTACGGGGGGAATAGGAGATACGCAGTATTTT.

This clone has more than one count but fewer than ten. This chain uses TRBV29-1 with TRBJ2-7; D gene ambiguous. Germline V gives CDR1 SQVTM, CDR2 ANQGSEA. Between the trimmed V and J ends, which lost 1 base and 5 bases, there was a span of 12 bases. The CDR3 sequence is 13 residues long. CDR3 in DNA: TGCAGCGTTGAAGTTGCGCTAGTAGACGAGCAGTACTTC. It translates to CSVEVALVDEQYF.

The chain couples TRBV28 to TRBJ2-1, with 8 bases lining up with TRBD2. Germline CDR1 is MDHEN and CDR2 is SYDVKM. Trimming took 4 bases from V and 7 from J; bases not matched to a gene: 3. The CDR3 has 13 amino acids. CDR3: CASSSRLANEQFF. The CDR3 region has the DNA TGTGCCAGCAGTTCACGACTAGCGAATGAGCAGTTCTTC.

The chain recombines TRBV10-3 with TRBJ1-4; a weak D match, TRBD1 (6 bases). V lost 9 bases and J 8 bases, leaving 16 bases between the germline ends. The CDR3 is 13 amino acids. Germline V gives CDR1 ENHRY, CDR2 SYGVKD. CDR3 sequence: CAISHREGEKLFF. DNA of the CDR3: TGTGCCATTTCCCACAGGGAAGGCGAAAAACTGTTTTTT.